This is a list of T cell receptor beta chains from one sample in a study of cytomegalovirus exposure and HLA in healthy donors. The method was immunoSEQ multiplex PCR; TCRdb's version includes in-frame clones alone and lacks a portion of them. The table lists 150,000 to 200,000 clones. The sequenced sample was PBMCs. Receptors originate from a woman aged 18-29 years in good health and CMV-seropositive. The CDR3 runs from the conserved cysteine through the conserved F or W. Each record gives: V gene, J gene, D gene, CDR3 DNA, CDR3 protein. The D gene is left open where the match is weak.

>TRBV2|TRBJ2-7|TRBD1
TGTGCCAGCAGTGAATCGTCCGGGACAGGGGCGCAGTACTTC
CASSESSGTGAQYF
>TRBV5-4|TRBJ2-3|TRBD2
TGTGCCAGCAGCCTTGAGGGACTAGCGACAGATACGCAGTATTTT
CASSLEGLATDTQYF
>TRBV28|TRBJ1-2|-
TGTGCCAGCAGTTCCCTAGGACAGAACTATGGCTACACCTTC
CASSSLGQNYGYTF
>TRBV5-1|TRBJ2-5|TRBD2
TGCGCCAGCAGCTTGGCGGGGGGAGTGGAGACCCAGTACTTC
CASSLAGGVETQYF
>TRBV7-6|TRBJ2-6|-
TGTGCCAGCAGCTTAGTCCGGGGACACCTCGCCAACGTCCTGACTTTC
CASSLVRGHLANVLTF
>TRBV18|TRBJ1-2|-
TGTGCCAGCTCACCACTGGGACACCGGGGCAATGGCTACACCTTC
CASSPLGHRGNGYTF
>TRBV5-1|TRBJ2-1|TRBD2
TGCGCCAGCAGCTTGCCCTCACTAGCGGATAACAATGAGCAGTTCTTC
CASSLPSLADNNEQFF
>TRBV6-6|TRBJ1-6|TRBD1
TGTGCCAGCAGTTACCAAGCGGGACAGGGGATTTCACCCCTCCACTTT
CASSYQAGQGISPLHF
>TRBV5-4|TRBJ1-6|TRBD1
TGTGCCAGCAGGGGGACAGGGACGTCACCCCTCCACTTT
CASRGTGTSPLHF
>TRBV9|TRBJ1-3|-
TGTGCCAGCAGCCGCTCTGGAAACACCATATATTTT
CASSRSGNTIYF
>TRBV11-2|TRBJ2-1|TRBD1
TGTGCCAGCAGCTTAGTTTCGTTGAGGGGGCAATCCTACAATGAGCAGTTCTTC
CASSLVSLRGQSYNEQFF
>TRBV19|TRBJ2-5|TRBD2
TGTGCCAGTAGTATACACCTCCCCGGGGGGGGAGTTGGAGAGACCCAGTACTTC
CASSIHLPGGGVGETQYF
>TRBV11-2|TRBJ1-1|TRBD1
TGTGCCAGCAGTCCCGACAGGGGGAGTGGTACTGAAGCTTTCTTT
CASSPDRGSGTEAFF
>TRBV11-2|TRBJ2-7|TRBD1
TGTGCCAGCAGCCGGGACAGGGGGAGCTACGAGCAGTACTTC
CASSRDRGSYEQYF
>TRBV7-2|TRBJ2-5|TRBD2
TGTGCCAGCAGCTTAGTTGTAAGCGGGGGGTCAACCCAGTACTTC
CASSLVVSGGSTQYF
>TRBV9|TRBJ1-2|-
TGTGCCAGCACCCCTTTCGACAGTATTAGTGGCTACACCTTC
CASTPFDSISGYTF
>TRBV27|TRBJ1-5|-
TGTGCCAGCAGTCCGCTGGCAGGGACAAAGCAGCCCCAGCATTTT
CASSPLAGTKQPQHF
>TRBV5-8|TRBJ2-5|TRBD2
TGTGCCAGCACCCTACTAGCGGTGGGGGAGACCCAGTACTTC
CASTLLAVGETQYF
>TRBV5-6|TRBJ1-2|-
TGTGCCAGCAGCTTGGTGGACAGTCATGGCTACACCTTC
CASSLVDSHGYTF
>TRBV5-4|TRBJ2-3|TRBD2
TGTGCCAGCAGCTTAGGCCTAGCGGGAGGAAACACAGATACGCAGTATTTT
CASSLGLAGGNTDTQYF
>TRBV19|TRBJ2-1|-
TGTGCCAGTAGTATAGCGGGATACTCCTACAATGAGCAGTTCTTC
CASSIAGYSYNEQFF
>TRBV21-1|TRBJ1-6|-
TGTGCCAGCAGCAAGCAGGCCCTTGCAAATTCACCCCTCCACTTT
CASSKQALANSPLHF
>TRBV18|TRBJ1-5|-
TGTGCCAGTTCCCTACGGGGCAATCAGCCCCAGCATTTT
CASSLRGNQPQHF
>TRBV9|TRBJ1-1|-
TGTGCCAGCAGCACTCAACAGGGTTCGGGAACTGAAGCTTTCTTT
CASSTQQGSGTEAFF
>TRBV29-1|TRBJ2-3|TRBD2
TGCAGCGTTGGACTAGCGGGGGCGGATACGCAGTATTTT
CSVGLAGADTQYF
>TRBV27|TRBJ2-7|TRBD2
TGTGCCAGCAGTCCGACCCGGACTAGAGAAGTCTACGAGCAGTACTTC
CASSPTRTREVYEQYF
>TRBV14|TRBJ2-1|-
TGTGCCAGCAGCCAAATCCAGGTAAACAATGAGCAGTTCTTC
CASSQIQVNNEQFF
>TRBV30|TRBJ2-2|-
TGTGCCTGGAGCAGGTCTCCCGGGGAGCTGTTTTTT
CAWSRSPGELFF
>TRBV4-3|TRBJ2-7|-
TGCGCCAGCAGCCCGACGCGGGGCGCGTACGAGCAGTACTTC
CASSPTRGAYEQYF
>TRBV29-1|TRBJ1-2|-
TGCAGCGTATCCCGGGACACCCAGTACAGTGGCTACACCTTC
CSVSRDTQYSGYTF
>TRBV5-6|TRBJ2-1|TRBD2
TGTGCCAGCAGCATACTAGCGGGAGGGCCGAAGGAGCAGTTCTTC
CASSILAGGPKEQFF
>TRBV2|TRBJ1-3|TRBD1
TGTGCCAGCAGTGTGGACAGGTATGGCGCTGGAAACACCATATATTTT
CASSVDRYGAGNTIYF
>TRBV27|TRBJ2-7|-
TGTGCCAGCAGTTTAAACCCCCGTGGGCAGGGCCCCTACGAGCAGTACTTC
CASSLNPRGQGPYEQYF
>TRBV5-4|TRBJ2-5|-
TGTGCCAGCAGCTTGTCTGCAGGTGGTTTTCAAGAGACCCAGTACTTC
CASSLSAGGFQETQYF
>TRBV6-1|TRBJ2-6|TRBD1
TGTGCCAGCAGTGAACTTCGGAAACAGGGGGCTGGGGCCAACGTCCTGACTTTC
CASSELRKQGAGANVLTF
>TRBV6-6|TRBJ2-7|TRBD2
TGTGCCAGCAGCTATCGGAGGCGGGAGACGACGGAGCAGTACTTC
CASSYRRRETTEQYF
>TRBV11-2|TRBJ1-2|-
TGTGCCAGCAGCCCCGGACAGCGATTCCCCTACACCTTC
CASSPGQRFPYTF
>TRBV5-4|TRBJ2-2|TRBD2
TGTGCCAGCAGCCGACTAGCGGGGGGGCCCGGGGAGCTGTTTTTT
CASSRLAGGPGELFF
>TRBV7-2|TRBJ2-2|-
TGTGCCAGCAGCTTAGCGCTCTTTGGGCGACCCGGGGAGCTGTTTTTT
CASSLALFGRPGELFF
>TRBV15|TRBJ1-2|-
TGTGCCACCAGCAGAAGAGGGCAGGTGGGGGGCTACACCTTC
CATSRRGQVGGYTF
>TRBV5-4|TRBJ2-1|-
TGTGCCAGCAGCATGGACAACTACAATGAGCAGTTCTTC
CASSMDNYNEQFF
>TRBV9|TRBJ1-2|-
TGTGCCAGCAGCGTAGCTATCGGTTATGGCTACACCTTC
CASSVAIGYGYTF
>TRBV6-1|TRBJ2-7|TRBD1
TGTGCCAGCAGTGAAGTTCAGCGGACAGGGGGTTACGAGCAGTACTTC
CASSEVQRTGGYEQYF
>TRBV5-1|TRBJ2-3|-
TGCGCCAGCAGCTTGAACGGAGGGGGCACAGATACGCAGTATTTT
CASSLNGGGTDTQYF
>TRBV30|TRBJ1-1|-
TGTGCCTGGAGGCGACAGGTAGCATGGACTGAAGCTTTCTTT
CAWRRQVAWTEAFF
>TRBV6-4|TRBJ2-3|TRBD2
TGTGCCAGCAGTGACGAAGCGGCGGGGGGGGAAGATACGCAGTATTTT
CASSDEAAGGEDTQYF
>TRBV6-4|TRBJ2-6|-
TGTGCCAGCAGTGACGAAGACAGGTGCTCTGGGGCCAACGTCCTGACTTTC
CASSDEDRCSGANVLTF
>TRBV6-1|TRBJ2-2|-
TGTGCCAGCAGTGAACCAGGGGGGTCCGGGGAGCTGTTTTTT
CASSEPGGSGELFF
>TRBV11-3|TRBJ2-5|-
TGTGCCAGCAGCTTAGATCTCCGGGAGACCCAGTACTTC
CASSLDLRETQYF
>TRBV28|TRBJ2-7|TRBD1
TGTGCCAGCAGTCTCGGGACAGGGATCTACGAGCAGTACTTC
CASSLGTGIYEQYF
>TRBV5-4|TRBJ2-3|TRBD2
TGTGCCAGCAGCACACTAGCGGGGGGAGATACGCAGTATTTT
CASSTLAGGDTQYF
>TRBV19|TRBJ1-5|-
TGTGCCAGTAGTAATTTTCTCGATCAGCCCCAGCATTTT
CASSNFLDQPQHF
>TRBV29-1|TRBJ1-2|-
TGCAGCGTTGGGGAGGACGGCTACACCTTC
CSVGEDGYTF
>TRBV11-1|TRBJ2-3|TRBD2
TGTGCCAGCAGCTGGGGGACTAGCGGGGGCACAGATACGCAGTATTTT
CASSWGTSGGTDTQYF
>TRBV19|TRBJ1-1|-
TGTGCCAGTAGTTCTCGCACTGAAGCTTTCTTT
CASSSRTEAFF
>TRBV7-3|TRBJ2-1|TRBD2
TGTGCCAGCAGCCCGTCAGCGGGGGCTGAGCAGTTCTTC
CASSPSAGAEQFF
>TRBV6-5|TRBJ2-7|TRBD2
TGTGCCAGCAGTGTTAGCGGGAGGTCGACCTACGAGCAGTACTTC
CASSVSGRSTYEQYF
>TRBV29-1|TRBJ2-7|-
TGCAGCGTTGGGGACAACGCCTACGAGCAGTACTTC
CSVGDNAYEQYF